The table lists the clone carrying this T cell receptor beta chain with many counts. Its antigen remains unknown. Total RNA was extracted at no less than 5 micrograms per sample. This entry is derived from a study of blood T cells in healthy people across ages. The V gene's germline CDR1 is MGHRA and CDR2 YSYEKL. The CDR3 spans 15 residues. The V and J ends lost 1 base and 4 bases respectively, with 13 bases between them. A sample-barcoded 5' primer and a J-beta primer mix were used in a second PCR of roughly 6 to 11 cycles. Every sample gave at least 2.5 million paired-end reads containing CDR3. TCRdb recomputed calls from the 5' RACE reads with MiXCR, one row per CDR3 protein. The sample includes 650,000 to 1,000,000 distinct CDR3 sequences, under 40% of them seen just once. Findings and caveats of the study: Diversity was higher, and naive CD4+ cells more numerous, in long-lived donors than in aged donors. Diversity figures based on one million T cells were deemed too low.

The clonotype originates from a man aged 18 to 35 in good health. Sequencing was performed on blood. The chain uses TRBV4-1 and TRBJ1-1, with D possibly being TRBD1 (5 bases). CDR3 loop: CASSQGPSGGTEAFF. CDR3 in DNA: TGCGCCAGCAGCCAAGGGCCCTCGGGGGGCACTGAAGCTTTCTTT.